The 3 T cell receptor beta chains below were found in one sample sequenced in a study of shared clonotypes between healthy human individuals. The data were produced by immunoSEQ multiplex PCR, yet TCRdb's version contains in-frame clones alone and is incomplete. The repertoire holds approximately 470,000 clones, with around 80% as singletons. Material for sequencing was PBMCs. All receptors derive from a woman between 40 and 50 years old in good health. Some clones in this sample may be carry-over from other donors' samples.

The genes are TRBV13 and TRBJ2-3; 10 bases agree with TRBD2. The CDR3 length is 16 residues. Germline CDR1 and CDR2: PRHDT and FYEKMQ (reference sequence). V trimming: 3 bases; J trimming: 8 bases; junction bases outside the gene matches: 11. The CDR3 nucleotides read TGTGCCAGCAGCTTCACTAGCGGGACGAGGCTTGGTACGCAGTATTTT. It specifies CASSFTSGTRLGTQYF.

The rearrangement links TRBV5-6 to TRBJ1-1; D gene uncertain. Per the germline V gene, CDR1 is SGHDT and CDR2 is YYEEEE. Trimming cost V 0 bases and J 8 bases, with 11 bases left between them. This CDR3 region has 13 residues. CDR3 nucleotides: TGTGCCAGCAGCTTGGGCAGGTCCAGGGAAGCTTTCTTT. The encoded protein is CASSLGRSREAFF.

About this clone itself: Possible read error: a much larger clone is one base away. The genes are TRBV7-9 and TRBJ1-6; D is uncertain. CDR3 length: 12 residues. Germline V gene data show CDR1 as SEHNR and CDR2 as FQNEAQ (reference sequence). V was pared by 5 bases and J by 5 bases, with 4 bases between. The chain's CDR3 is CASSRDNSPLHF. The CDR3, as DNA: TGTGCCAGCAGCCGCGATAATTCACCCCTCCACTTT.